The 30 T cell receptor beta chains below all came from one sample that was sequenced in a study of T cell clusters in autoimmune cytopenias. One tube held mixed TRB-A and TRB-B primer pools for touch-down PCR. Using the multiplex PCR reads, TCRdb records one entry per CDR3 protein without DNA. The table lists about 6,900 distinct CDR3 sequences. TRB was amplified from about 270 ng of peripheral blood genomic DNA per sample. These records were also assigned to another study, of T cell repertoires in aging, cancer and after chemotherapy.

Sequencing used peripheral blood. These receptors were taken from a human donor in good health.

This clonotype ranks as medium-sized in terms of frequency. CDR3 region: CASSHRTGGEDTQYF. This chain uses TRBV12-3 or TRBV12-4 with TRBJ2-3; TCRdb outputs TRBD1, but without DNA this stays unchecked. The CDR3 is 15 amino acids.

V gene TRBV7-9 combines with J gene TRBJ2-1; TCRdb names TRBD2, which stays unverified in the absence of DNA. From germline, CDR1 is SEHNR and CDR2 FQNEAQ (reference sequence). The CDR3 extends over 16 amino acids. The CDR3 sequence is CASSPRLVAGYNEKFF.

Frequency places this clonotype as medium-sized. V and J are TRBV15 and TRBJ2-3; TCRdb designates TRBD1, a call that cannot be tested without DNA. CDR1 and CDR2 (germline): LNHNV, YYDKDF (reference sequence). The CDR3 has 17 residues. CDR3 sequence: CATSRGSAPPFTDTQYF. Full variable domain (missing parts from reference TRBV15 and TRBJ2-3): DAMVIQNPRYQVTQFGKPVTLSCSQTLNHNVMYWYQQKSSQAPKLLFHYYDKDFNNEADTPDNFQSRRPNTSFCFLDIRSPGLGDTAMYLCATSRGSAPPFTDTQYFGPGTRLTVL.

Considering frequency, this clonotype is medium-sized. This chain connects TRBV5-6 to TRBJ2-3; TCRdb's D call of TRBD1 is untestable without DNA. Per germline, CDR1 SGHDT and CDR2 YYEEEE. The CDR3 totals 19 residues. This CDR3 reads CASSLVRIIGTVSTDTQYF. Full variable domain (outside the CDR3, taken from reference TRBV5-6 and TRBJ2-3): DAGVTQSPTHLIKTRGQQVTLRCSPKSGHDTVSWYQQALGQGPQFIFQYYEEEERQRGNFPDRFSGHQFPNYSSELNVNALLLGDSALYLCASSLVRIIGTVSTDTQYFGPGTRLTVL.

The chain couples TRBV6-4 to TRBJ1-5; TCRdb's D call of TRBD1 is untestable without DNA. Germline assignment: CDR1 MRHNA and CDR2 SNTAGT. The length of the CDR3 is 15 residues. The CDR3: CASSYQGLSNQPQHF.

This clonotype is labeled medium-sized based on frequency. The chain links TRBV27 to TRBJ2-3. This CDR3 is 13 amino acids long. CDR1 and CDR2 from the germline V gene are MNHEY and SMNVEV (reference sequence). The CDR3 region is CASSFHSTDTQYF.

The gene calls are TRBV6-1 and TRBJ2-1. The CDR3 sequence is 14 residues long. CDR1 and CDR2 (germline): MNHNS, SASEGT. This CDR3 is CASTAGSSYNEQFF.

Its frequency marks this clonotype as medium-sized. The rearrangement uses TRBV19 and TRBJ2-2; TCRdb gives TRBD1 as the D gene, but with no DNA this cannot be confirmed. The CDR3 spans 14 residues. Looked up from germline, CDR1 is LNHDA and CDR2 is SQIVND (reference sequence). This CDR3 is CASNPGQATGELFF.

This chain connects TRBV27 to TRBJ2-1; TCRdb returns TRBD2, unconfirmable since there is no DNA. Germline CDR1 is MNHEY and CDR2 is SMNVEV (reference sequence). CDR3 size: 15 residues. CDR3: CASSFDLAGYNEQFF.

The chain is built from TRBV6-5 and TRBJ1-3; TCRdb proposes TRBD1, but this gene call is untestable without DNA. The CDR3 covers 15 residues. The germline gives CDR1 MNHEY, CDR2 SVGAGI. Here the CDR3 reads CASRRDIISGNTIYF.

V gene TRBV6-2 or TRBV6-3 combines with J gene TRBJ1-1; TCRdb's D call of TRBD1 is untestable without DNA. Germline CDR1 and CDR2: MNHEY and SVGEGT. The CDR3 contains 15 residues. The CDR3 spells CASSYSRGAGTEAFF.

This chain connects TRBV19 to TRBJ2-1; there is no DNA to check the TCRdb D call of TRBD2. The CDR3 is made up of 15 amino acids. Germline V gene sequence: CDR1 LNHDA, CDR2 SQIVND (reference sequence). The CDR3 sequence: CASSIGGLARNEQFF.

The chain joins TRBV5-6 to TRBJ1-4; the D gene TCRdb calls, TRBD1, cannot be checked with no DNA. The germline V gene has CDR1 SGHDT and CDR2 YYEEEE. The CDR3 loop spans 16 amino acids. The CDR3: CASSLGQGTRGEKLFF.

The chain has TRBV12-3 or TRBV12-4 and TRBJ2-7; TCRdb proposes TRBD1, but this gene call is untestable without DNA. The CDR3 extends over 15 amino acids. CDR3 sequence: CASSSRQGSSYEQYF.

This chain links TRBV7-3 with TRBJ2-5. The CDR3 has 15 amino acids. The V gene's germline CDR1 is SGHTA and CDR2 FQGTGA. The CDR3 loop reads CASSLSPGEEETQYF.

This clonotype is large by frequency. V gene TRBV29-1 combines with J gene TRBJ2-3; TCRdb lists TRBD1, though no DNA is available to test this call. The germline gives CDR1 SQVTM, CDR2 ANQGSEA. The CDR3 is 14 residues long. This CDR3 reads CSVRQGQTTDTQYF.

The V and J genes are TRBV19 and TRBJ1-1; the TCRdb call, TRBD1, lacks DNA for checking. This CDR3 is built from 15 residues. Germline lookup yields CDR1 LNHDA and CDR2 SQIVND (reference sequence). The CDR3 reads CASRPLGPKNTEAFF.

J is TRBJ2-5 and V is TRBV5-4; TCRdb picks TRBD2, but there is no DNA to check that call. The CDR3 totals 13 residues. Germline CDR1 and CDR2: SGHNT and YYREEE (reference sequence). The CDR3 here is CASSLEGQETQYF.

According to its frequency, this clonotype is medium-sized. This rearrangement joins TRBV6-1 to TRBJ2-1; TCRdb reports TRBD1, a call that lacks DNA to check it against. There are 15 residues in the CDR3. Germline CDR1 is MNHNS and CDR2 is SASEGT. CDR3 residues: CASSVDRGTYNEQFF.

The V gene is TRBV12-3 or TRBV12-4, the J gene TRBJ2-7; the D gene TCRdb calls, TRBD1, cannot be checked with no DNA. This CDR3 spans 14 amino acids. The CDR3 is CASSLYGTGDEQYF.

V gene TRBV11-2 combines with J gene TRBJ2-3; with no DNA, the TCRdb D assignment of TRBD1 cannot be verified. CDR3 size: 15 residues. Germline V gene sequence: CDR1 SGHAT, CDR2 FQNNGV. This chain's CDR3 is CASSQGTGRTDTQYF.

The V and J genes are TRBV5-6 and TRBJ1-5; lacking DNA, the TRBD1 call made by TCRdb goes unchecked. Germline V lookup: CDR1 SGHDT, CDR2 YYEEEE. The CDR3 runs to 15 residues. The CDR3 loop is CASSLGPGSNQPQHF.

The rearrangement joins TRBV6-6 to TRBJ2-1; the TCRdb D gene call, TRBD1, has no DNA to confirm it. CDR1 is MNHNY and CDR2 is SVGAGI in the germline V gene (reference sequence). The CDR3 has 15 amino acids. CDR3 sequence: CASSPTGKGYNEQFF.

The genes are TRBV6-5 and TRBJ1-6; the D call from TCRdb, TRBD1, cannot be confirmed without DNA. Germline CDR1 is MNHEY and CDR2 is SVGAGI. The CDR3 length is 14 residues. Here the CDR3 reads CASHRADVFSPLHF.

V gene TRBV6-1 combines with J gene TRBJ1-1; checking the TCRdb D call of TRBD1 is not possible without DNA. The CDR3 contains 12 residues. Germline CDR1 reads MNHNS; CDR2 reads SASEGT. CDR3 sequence reads: CASSSGGGEAFF.

The rearrangement links TRBV27 to TRBJ1-4; lacking DNA, the TRBD1 call made by TCRdb goes unchecked. The germline V gene has CDR1 MNHEY and CDR2 SMNVEV (reference sequence). This CDR3 comprises 13 residues. The CDR3: CASGQSMYEKLFF.

The chain uses TRBV27 and TRBJ1-6. The CDR3 has 12 residues. CDR1 and CDR2 from the germline V gene are MNHEY and SMNVEV (reference sequence). Here the CDR3 reads CASSWRGSPLHF.

This clonotype is classed as medium-sized (0.01 to 0.1%) by frequency. The chain carries TRBV29-1 and TRBJ1-2; TCRdb's D gene call, TRBD1, goes unchecked for lack of DNA. The CDR3 is 12 amino acids. Germline values: CDR1 SQVTM, CDR2 ANQGSEA. CDR3 protein: CSVAGGNYGYTF. The variable domain in full, with the rest retrieved from reference TRBV29-1 and TRBJ1-2, is SAVISQKPSRDICQRGTSLTIQCQVDSQVTMMFWYRQQPGQSLTLIATANQGSEATYESGFVIDKFPISRPNLTFSTLTVSNMSPEDSSIYLCSVAGGNYGYTFGSGTRLTVV.

The rearrangement uses TRBV5-6 and TRBJ2-1; the D call from TCRdb, TRBD1, cannot be confirmed without DNA. The CDR3 length is 14 residues. Germline loops: CDR1 SGHDT, CDR2 YYEEEE. CDR3 amino acids: CASSSGGSYNEQFF.

In terms of frequency, this clonotype is medium-sized. This sequence joins TRBV13 and TRBJ2-5; the TCRdb D gene call, TRBD2, has no DNA to confirm it. The CDR3 sequence is 16 residues long. From germline, CDR1 is PRHDT and CDR2 FYEKMQ (reference sequence). The CDR3 loop reads CASSLGASAYQETQYF.